Listed here are 32 T cell receptor beta chains from one sample, sequenced in a study of blood T cell repertoires in COVID-19. Produced via immunoSEQ multiplex PCR; TCRdb's table is partial and in-frame only. This table holds about 250,000 clones, about 86% found once. What was sequenced was peripheral blood. These receptors all come from a man older than 75 with acute or convalescent COVID-19.

The V gene is TRBV19, the J gene TRBJ2-7; the match to TRBD1 covers 9 bases. V was pared by 4 bases and J by 5 bases, with 6 bases of the junction left unmatched. The CDR3 covers 14 residues. Germline values: CDR1 LNHDA, CDR2 SQIVND (reference sequence). CDR3 region: CASSRAGTGNEQYF. CDR3 bases: TGTGCCAGTAGTAGGGCCGGGACAGGGAACGAGCAGTACTTC.

This chain joins TRBV7-9 and TRBJ2-5, with unresolved D. The germline V gene has CDR1 SEHNR and CDR2 FQNEAQ (reference sequence). V was clipped by 5 bases and J by 1 base, with 8 bases between them. This CDR3 has 13 residues. In DNA form, the CDR3 reads TGTGCCAGCAGCCCGACAATCCAAGAGACCCAGTACTTC. Translation gives CASSPTIQETQYF.

The chain carries TRBV3-1 (or the pseudogene TRBV3-2) and TRBJ2-7; D is unclear. V dropped 1 base and J dropped 6 bases, with 16 bases sitting between them. Germline-derived CDR1 and CDR2 are LGHDT and YNNKEL (reference sequence). This CDR3 is built from 15 residues. This chain's CDR3 is CASSQAPVWASEQYF. CDR3 DNA sequence: TGTGCCAGCAGCCAAGCGCCCGTGTGGGCCAGCGAGCAGTACTTC.

This clone was counted a single time. The chain links TRBV6-4 to TRBJ1-6; TRBD1 might be the D (5 bases). The germline V gene encodes CDR1 MRHNA and CDR2 SNTAGT. This CDR3 is built from 13 residues. Deletions cut 2 bases from V and 10 bases from J, with 9 bases between. DNA for the CDR3: TGTGCCAGCAGTGACAGGGGTGGATCACCCCTCCACTTT. Encoded protein: CASSDRGGSPLHF.

The V and J genes are TRBV21-1 and TRBJ2-7; the table's D call, TRBD2, was not checked against the DNA. TRBV21-1 is listed as a pseudogene. The CDR3 extends over 13 amino acids. The CDR3 region has the DNA TGTGCCCACGGGGGGGCGGCCTCCTACGAGCAGTACTTC. This gives the protein CAHGGAASYEQYF.

This chain links TRBV12-5 with TRBJ1-4, with no clear D. Trimming removed 6 bases at V and 8 bases at J, with 16 bases between. The CDR3 loop spans 14 amino acids. Germline-derived CDR1 and CDR2 are LGHNT and FRNRAP. CDR3 residues: CASGPGLAGEKLFF. In DNA, the CDR3 is TGTGCTAGTGGCCCCGGCCTCGCCGGGGAAAAACTGTTTTTT.

The V gene is TRBV6-5, the J gene TRBJ1-1; 9 bases match TRBD1. Looked up from germline, CDR1 is MNHEY and CDR2 is SVGAGI. V shed 6 bases and J 4 bases; nucleotides not matched to a gene: 3. This CDR3 contains 13 residues. CDR3 in amino acids: CASRADRGTEAFF. The CDR3 DNA is TGTGCCAGCAGGGCGGACAGGGGCACTGAAGCTTTCTTT.

The CDR3 DNA sequence: TGTGCCAGCAGCTTGGCCCCACTAGCGAGCGCCTACAATGAGCAGTTCTTC. This gives the protein CASSLAPLASAYNEQFF. The chain uses TRBV5-5 and TRBJ2-1, with 7 positions matching TRBD2. V lost 0 bases to trimming and J lost 2 bases; unmatched junction nucleotides: 8. CDR1 and CDR2 from the germline V gene are SGHKS and YYEKEE (reference sequence). The CDR3 is 17 amino acids.

This clone is a singleton in its sample. The rearrangement uses TRBV18 and TRBJ1-1, with D possibly matching TRBD1 (5 bases). V was trimmed by 3 bases and J by 0 bases, leaving 14 bases between them. CDR1 KGHSH and CDR2 LQKENI come from the germline V gene. The CDR3 loop spans 16 amino acids. CDR3 in amino acids: CASSPRQGGMNTEAFF. The CDR3 DNA follows: TGTGCCAGCTCACCCAGGCAGGGAGGGATGAACACTGAAGCTTTCTTT.

V gene TRBV2 combines with J gene TRBJ2-7, with 9 bases fitting TRBD1. This CDR3 has 14 amino acids. Per germline, CDR1 SNHLY and CDR2 FYNNEI. Here the CDR3 reads CATGQGQGFYEQYF. The CDR3, as DNA: TGTGCGACAGGGCAGGGACAGGGTTTCTACGAGCAGTACTTC.

The rearrangement uses TRBV7-9 and TRBJ2-2; D not resolved. V was trimmed by 1 base and J by 4 bases, leaving 10 bases between them. The CDR3 length is 15 residues. Germline V CDR1 and CDR2: SEHNR, FQNEAQ (reference sequence). CDR3 DNA sequence: TGTGCCAGCAGCTTAGACCAGGCCCCCACCGGGGAGCTGTTTTTT. It yields the protein CASSLDQAPTGELFF. The full variable domain, its missing parts supplied by reference TRBV7-9 and TRBJ2-2, is DTGVSQNPRHKITKRGQNVTFRCDPISEHNRLYWYRQTLGQGPEFLTYFQNEAQLEKSRLLSDRFSAERPKGSFSTLEIQRTEQGDSAMYLCASSLDQAPTGELFFGEGSRLTVL.

This chain joins TRBV2 and TRBJ2-5; 8 bases map to TRBD2. Germline values: CDR1 SNHLY, CDR2 FYNNEI. V shed 8 bases, J shed 4 bases, and the junction held 15 bases outside the gene matches. The CDR3 has 16 residues. DNA of the CDR3: TGTGCCAGCCGAGCAGCGGGGGCAGGGCAAGGAGAGACCCAGTACTTC. Its translation is CASRAAGAGQGETQYF.

This chain uses TRBV18 with TRBJ1-2, with 10 bases matching TRBD1. CDR1 is KGHSH, CDR2 LQKENI, per germline. The CDR3 is 14 residues long. After removal of 6 bases from V and 4 bases from J, the junction contained 5 bases not matched to a gene. This CDR3 reads CASSTGQGIYGYTF. The CDR3 nucleotides read TGTGCCAGCTCGACGGGACAGGGGATCTATGGCTACACCTTC.

This clone was seen a single time. The V call is TRBV27, the J call TRBJ2-2, with 9 bases matching TRBD2. The CDR3 consists of 13 residues. Unmatched junction bases numbered 3, after V lost 6 bases and J lost 7 bases. CDR1 and CDR2 (germline): MNHEY, SMNVEV (reference sequence). Here the CDR3 DNA reads TGTGCCAGCAGCGGACTAGCGAGCGGGGAGCTGTTTTTT. Its translation is CASSGLASGELFF.

The rearrangement uses TRBV19 and TRBJ1-5; TRBD1 might be the D (5 bases). V lost 7 bases to trimming and J lost 7 bases, with 20 bases between them. Germline values: CDR1 LNHDA, CDR2 SQIVND (reference sequence). The CDR3 runs 15 residues. CDR3 loop: CASTYRGRGRQPQHF. Here the CDR3 DNA reads TGTGCCAGTACCTATAGGGGAAGGGGTAGACAGCCCCAGCATTTT.

V is TRBV18 and J is TRBJ1-1; D is undetermined. Trimming left V 5 bases short and J 1 base short, with 8 bases between. The CDR3 has 13 amino acids. From germline, CDR1 is KGHSH and CDR2 LQKENI. As DNA, the CDR3 is TGTGCCAGCTCAAAGACTGGGAACACTGAAGCTTTCTTT. This gives the protein CASSKTGNTEAFF. The entire variable domain, with the rest obtained from reference TRBV18 and TRBJ1-1, is as follows: NAGVMQNPRHLVRRRGQEARLRCSPMKGHSHVYWYRQLPEEGLKFMVYLQKENIIDESGMPKERFSAEFPKEGPSILRIQQVVRGDSAAYFCASSKTGNTEAFFGQGTRLTVV.

CDR3 in DNA: TGTGCCAGCAGCTTACGACAGGGGGCAAAAGCCTACGAGCAGTACTTC. Encoded protein: CASSLRQGAKAYEQYF. The V and J genes are TRBV3-1 (or the pseudogene TRBV3-2) and TRBJ2-7; 10 bases map to TRBD1. The CDR3 extends over 16 amino acids. The J segment lost 2 bases and the V segment lost 5 bases, leaving 9 bases of the junction unmatched. CDR1 and CDR2 from the germline V gene are LGHDT and YNNKEL (reference sequence).

The CDR3 sequence: CASSTHSTGGLGYTF. CDR3 nucleotides: TGTGCCAGCAGTACCCATTCGACAGGGGGCTTAGGCTACACCTTC. The genes are TRBV2 and TRBJ1-2, with 10 bases that match TRBD1. The V and J ends lost 5 bases and 8 bases, in that order; junction bases with no gene match: 11. This CDR3 is built from 15 residues. Germline CDR1 and CDR2: SNHLY and FYNNEI.

The chain recombines TRBV5-1 with TRBJ1-3, with a weak D call TRBD1 (5 bases). The CDR3 covers 15 residues. The germline V gene has CDR1 SGHRS and CDR2 YFSETQ. V was pared by 3 bases and J by 3 bases, with 13 bases between. CDR3 in amino acids: CASSSGQGGGNTIYF. The CDR3 DNA is TGCGCCAGCAGCTCGGGCCAGGGTGGTGGAAACACCATATATTTT.

The chain joins TRBV4-2 to TRBJ2-7; the D gene is possibly TRBD2 (5 bases). The CDR3 is made up of 15 amino acids. CDR1 LGHNA and CDR2 YNFKEQ come from the germline V gene. V gave up 0 bases and J gave up 3 bases, with 12 bases separating them. The CDR3 DNA sequence: TGTGCCAGCAGCCAAGATACGGGGTTCTACTACGAGCAGTACTTC. Translated: CASSQDTGFYYEQYF.

As DNA, the CDR3 is TGTGCCAGCATTAACGACAGGGTGAATGAAAAACTGTTTTTT. It specifies CASINDRVNEKLFF. This chain joins TRBV2 and TRBJ1-4, with TRBD1 identical over 7 bases. This CDR3 comprises 14 residues. Trimming cost V 7 bases and J 5 bases; bases outside gene matches: 7. Germline CDR1 and CDR2: SNHLY and FYNNEI. The whole variable domain, remainder taken from reference TRBV2 and TRBJ1-4, is EPEVTQTPSHQVTQMGQEVILRCVPISNHLYFYWYRQILGQKVEFLVSFYNNEISEKSEIFDDQFSVERPDGSNFTLKIRSTKLEDSAMYFCASINDRVNEKLFFGSGTQLSVL.

V gene TRBV5-1 combines with J gene TRBJ2-3; D is perhaps TRBD1 (6 bases). CDR3 length: 19 amino acids. V was cut by 0 bases and J by 0 bases, with 20 bases left in between. Germline V gene lookup returns CDR1 SGHRS and CDR2 YFSETQ. The CDR3 DNA reads TGCGCCAGCAGCTTGGTAGGACAGCCTGAGAGTTCTAGCACAGATACGCAGTATTTT. Translation: CASSLVGQPESSSTDTQYF.

V is TRBV7-9 and J is TRBJ2-2; D possibly corresponds to TRBD1 (6 bases). Germline-derived CDR1 and CDR2 are SEHNR and FQNEAQ (reference sequence). The CDR3 is made up of 13 amino acids. Trimming took 7 bases from V and 5 from J, leaving 11 bases between them. The CDR3 sequence: CASKGDPTGELFF. CDR3 sequence (DNA): TGTGCCAGCAAGGGGGATCCGACCGGGGAGCTGTTTTTT.

This chain uses TRBV7-9 with TRBJ2-7; TRBD1 might be the D (5 bases). Looked up from germline, CDR1 is SEHNR and CDR2 is FQNEAQ (reference sequence). The CDR3 covers 15 residues. The V end lost 5 bases, the J end lost 2 bases, and 16 bases lay between the germline ends. The CDR3 coding sequence is TGTGCCAGCAGCCCCGGGCGGACAAGGCCCTACGAGCAGTACTTC. As protein: CASSPGRTRPYEQYF.

This clone was counted many times. The V and J genes are TRBV5-5 and TRBJ1-2; TRBD1 might be the D (5 bases). This CDR3 region has 17 residues. The V and J ends lost 2 bases and 0 bases respectively, with 17 bases between them. Germline CDR1 reads SGHKS; CDR2 reads YYEKEE (reference sequence). In DNA form, the CDR3 reads TGTGCCAGCAGCTTCATGCCAGGGAGCGGGACTAACTATGGCTACACCTTC. Translating it yields CASSFMPGSGTNYGYTF.

This chain uses TRBV27 with TRBJ1-5, with D unclear. There are 15 residues in the CDR3. Trimming removed 0 bases at V and 5 bases at J, with 11 bases between. CDR1 and CDR2 (germline): MNHEY, SMNVEV (reference sequence). CDR3 loop: CASSLSVGRDQPQHF. The DNA for the CDR3 is TGTGCCAGCAGTTTATCTGTAGGGAGGGATCAGCCCCAGCATTTT.

The chain has TRBV2 and TRBJ2-7; no definite D call. Between the trimmed V and J ends, which lost 2 bases and 12 bases, there was a span of 11 bases. The CDR3 sequence is 11 residues long. From germline, CDR1 is SNHLY and CDR2 FYNNEI. This chain's CDR3 is CASSELTGRYF. The CDR3 DNA is TGTGCCAGCAGTGAATTGACGGGTCGGTACTTC.

This chain connects TRBV5-4 to TRBJ1-4; maybe TRBD1 (6 bases). Germline CDR1 is SGHNT and CDR2 is YYREEE (reference sequence). V was pared by 10 bases and J by 5 bases, with 18 bases between. This CDR3 contains 14 residues. CDR3 region: CAYRDTLPNEKLFF. In nucleotides, the CDR3 is TGTGCCTACCGGGACACTCTTCCGAATGAAAAACTGTTTTTT. The complete variable domain, with remaining parts taken from reference TRBV5-4 and TRBJ1-4, reads ETGVTQSPTHLIKTRGQQVTLRCSSQSGHNTVSWYQQALGQGPQFIFQYYREEENGRGNFPPRFSGLQFPNYSSELNVNALELDDSALYLCAYRDTLPNEKLFFGSGTQLSVL.

V and J are TRBV10-3 and TRBJ2-1, with 11 bases identical to TRBD2. CDR1 and CDR2 (germline): ENHRY, SYGVKD. This CDR3 contains 13 residues. The CDR3 DNA is TGTGCGATGACTAGCGGGGTGTACAATGAGCAGTTCTTC. This gives the protein CAMTSGVYNEQFF.

J is TRBJ2-5 and V is TRBV25-1; 9 bases line up with TRBD1. The trim removed 4 bases at V and 5 bases at J, leaving 5 bases unmatched. The CDR3 sequence is 14 residues long. Looked up from germline, CDR1 is MGHDK and CDR2 is SYGVNS. For the CDR3, the DNA is TGTGCCAGCAGTGCACAGGGGGCTTGGGAGACCCAGTACTTC. This translates into CASSAQGAWETQYF.

This clone was detected only a few times. The chain links TRBV3-1 (or the pseudogene TRBV3-2) to TRBJ1-2; 9 bases align to TRBD1. Germline trimming cut 5 bases from V and 3 bases from J; bases unmatched to any gene: 4. The CDR3 has 14 residues. CDR1 and CDR2 (germline): LGHDT, YNNKEL (reference sequence). The DNA of the CDR3 is TGTGCCAGCAGCTTCCGGACAGGGGACTATGGCTACACCTTC. It encodes CASSFRTGDYGYTF.

This clone has just a few counts. In DNA, the CDR3 is TGTGCCAGCAGCTCCCGGGACTCCTCCTGGGGGGAGCAGTACTTC. Translation gives CASSSRDSSWGEQYF. This sequence joins TRBV7-8 and TRBJ2-7; tentatively, D is TRBD2 (6 bases). The V gene's germline CDR1 is SGHVS and CDR2 FQNEAQ. This CDR3 has 15 residues. Trimming shortened V by 4 bases and J by 7 bases, and 20 bases separated the two germline ends.